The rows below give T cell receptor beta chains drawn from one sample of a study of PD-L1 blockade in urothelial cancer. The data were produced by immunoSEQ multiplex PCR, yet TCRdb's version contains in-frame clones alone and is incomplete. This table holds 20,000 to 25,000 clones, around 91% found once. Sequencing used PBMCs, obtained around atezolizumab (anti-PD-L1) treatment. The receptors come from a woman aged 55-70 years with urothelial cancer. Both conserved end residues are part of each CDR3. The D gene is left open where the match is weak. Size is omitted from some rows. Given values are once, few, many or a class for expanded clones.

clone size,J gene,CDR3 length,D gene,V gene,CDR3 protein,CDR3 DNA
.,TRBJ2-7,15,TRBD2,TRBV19,CASSTSSGSSYEQYF,TGTGCCAGTAGTACCTCTAGCGGGAGCTCCTACGAGCAGTACTTC
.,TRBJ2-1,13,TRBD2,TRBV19,CAVRTSGYNEQFF,TGTGCCGTCCGGACTAGCGGCTACAATGAGCAGTTCTTC
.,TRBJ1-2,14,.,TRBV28,CASSLRTRTRGYTF,TGTGCCAGCAGTTTACGTACCCGGACACGAGGCTACACCTTC
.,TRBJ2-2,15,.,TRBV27,CASRTPGVWTGELFF,TGTGCCAGCAGGACCCCTGGAGTTTGGACCGGGGAGCTGTTTTTT
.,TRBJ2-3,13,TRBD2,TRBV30,CAWRLAGGDTQYF,TGTGCCTGGCGACTAGCGGGGGGAGATACGCAGTATTTT
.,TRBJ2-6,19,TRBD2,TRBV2,CASRTGGQVPLSGANVLTF,TGTGCCAGCAGGACGGGGGGTCAGGTCCCACTCTCTGGGGCCAACGTCCTGACTTTC
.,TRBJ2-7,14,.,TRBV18,CASSPPAGSYEQYF,TGTGCCAGCTCACCACCGGCAGGCTCCTACGAGCAGTACTTC
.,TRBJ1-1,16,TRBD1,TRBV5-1,CASRYGTDNMNTEAFF,TGCGCCAGCAGATACGGGACAGACAACATGAACACTGAAGCTTTCTTT
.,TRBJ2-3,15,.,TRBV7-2,CASSFYRTETDTQYF,TGTGCCAGCAGCTTTTATAGGACAGAGACAGATACGCAGTATTTT
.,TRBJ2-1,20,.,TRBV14,CASSPPRGLPYRGSYNEQFF,TGTGCCAGCAGCCCCCCGAGGGGACTTCCCTACCGGGGTTCCTACAATGAGCAGTTCTTC
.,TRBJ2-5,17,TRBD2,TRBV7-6,CASSFETSGSPQETQYF,TGTGCCAGCAGCTTTGAGACTAGCGGGAGCCCCCAAGAGACCCAGTACTTC
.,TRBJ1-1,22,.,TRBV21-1,CASSKDSLLGPSGLGMNTEAFF,TGTGCCAGCAGCAAAGATTCTCTTTTAGGTCCGAGCGGGCTGGGGATGAACACTGAAGCTTTCTTT
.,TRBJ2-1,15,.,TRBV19,CASSIVGAGYNEQFF,TGTGCCAGTAGTATAGTCGGTGCAGGATACAATGAGCAGTTCTTC
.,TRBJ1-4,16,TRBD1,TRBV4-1,CASSPGQGATNEKLFF,TGCGCCAGCAGCCCGGGTCAGGGGGCAACTAATGAAAAACTGTTTTTT
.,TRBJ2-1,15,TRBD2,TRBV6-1,CASTSGRAVYHEQFF,TGTGCCAGCACCAGCGGGAGGGCCGTATATCATGAGCAGTTCTTC
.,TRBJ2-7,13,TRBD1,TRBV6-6,CASSLPGQAQQYF,TGTGCCAGCAGTTTACCGGGACAGGCGCAGCAGTACTTC
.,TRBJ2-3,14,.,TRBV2,CASSDLLRTDTQYF,TGTGCCAGCAGTGATCTACTTAGAACAGATACGCAGTATTTT
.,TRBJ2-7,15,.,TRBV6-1,CASSELGTRYYEQYF,TGTGCCAGCAGTGAACTAGGGACAAGATACTACGAGCAGTACTTC
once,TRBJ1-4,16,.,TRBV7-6,CASSLWEGQINEKLFF,TGTGCCAGCAGCTTATGGGAGGGGCAGATAAATGAAAAACTGTTTTTT
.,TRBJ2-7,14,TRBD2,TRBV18,CASSTNAGEDEQYF,TGTGCCAGCTCTACAAACGCGGGAGAGGACGAGCAGTACTTC
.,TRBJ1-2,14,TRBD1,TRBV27,CASSPGQGVLGYTF,TGTGCCAGCAGCCCTGGACAGGGGGTTTTGGGCTACACCTTC
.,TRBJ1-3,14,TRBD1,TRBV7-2,CASQGVGLGNTIYF,TGTGCCAGCCAGGGGGTAGGGCTAGGAAACACCATATATTTT
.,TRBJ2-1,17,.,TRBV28,CASRSLYRGSSYNEQFF,TGTGCCAGCAGGAGTCTATACCGCGGCAGCTCCTACAATGAGCAGTTCTTC
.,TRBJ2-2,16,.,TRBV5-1,CASSLGLVGNTGELFF,TGCGCCAGCAGCTTGGGGCTAGTTGGGAACACCGGGGAGCTGTTTTTT
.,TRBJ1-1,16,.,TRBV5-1,CASSLMSVGEGTEAFF,TGCGCCAGCAGCTTGATGAGTGTCGGGGAGGGCACTGAAGCTTTCTTT
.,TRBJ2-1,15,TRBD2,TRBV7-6,CASSHIGSGINEQFF,TGTGCCAGCAGCCACATTGGTAGCGGGATCAATGAGCAGTTCTTC
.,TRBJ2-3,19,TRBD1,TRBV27,CASSLSPLYQGEVEDTQYF,TGTGCCAGCAGTTTATCCCCCCTATATCAGGGGGAAGTGGAAGATACGCAGTATTTT
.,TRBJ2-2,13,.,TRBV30,CAWGGEGTGELFF,TGTGCCTGGGGAGGGGAAGGGACCGGGGAGCTGTTTTTT
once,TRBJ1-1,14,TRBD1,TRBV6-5,CASTPDRGRTEAFF,TGTGCCAGCACCCCGGACAGGGGCCGCACTGAAGCTTTCTTT
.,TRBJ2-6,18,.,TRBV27,CASSLLGGMGSGANVLTF,TGTGCCAGCAGTTTGCTCGGGGGAATGGGCTCTGGGGCCAACGTCCTGACTTTC
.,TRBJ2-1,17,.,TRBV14,CASSQVLGLATYNEQFF,TGTGCCAGCAGCCAAGTCTTAGGGCTAGCGACCTACAATGAGCAGTTCTTC
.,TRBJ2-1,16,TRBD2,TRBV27,CASSFAWIAGENEQFF,TGTGCCAGCAGTTTTGCTTGGATAGCGGGGGAAAATGAGCAGTTCTTC
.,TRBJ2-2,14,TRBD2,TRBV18,CASSQRDNTGELFF,TGTGCCAGCTCACAGCGGGACAACACCGGGGAGCTGTTTTTT
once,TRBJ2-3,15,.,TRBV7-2,CASSLWALQTDTQYF,TGTGCCAGCAGCTTATGGGCCCTTCAGACAGATACGCAGTATTTT
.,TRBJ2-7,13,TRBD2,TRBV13,CASLTSGAYEQYF,TGTGCCAGTCTGACTAGCGGGGCCTACGAGCAGTACTTC
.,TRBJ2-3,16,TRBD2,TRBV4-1,CASSQVQLAGTDTQYF,TGCGCCAGCAGCCAAGTACAACTAGCGGGCACAGATACGCAGTATTTT
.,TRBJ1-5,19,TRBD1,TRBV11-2,CASSALPGTGGAGNQPQHF,TGTGCCAGCAGCGCGCTTCCCGGGACAGGGGGCGCGGGGAATCAGCCCCAGCATTTT
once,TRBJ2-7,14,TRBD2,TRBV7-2,CASSVLGGRVEQYF,TGTGCCAGCAGCGTTCTTGGTGGGAGGGTCGAGCAGTACTTC
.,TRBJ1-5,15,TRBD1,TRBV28,CASSFEGASNQPQHF,TGTGCCAGCAGTTTTGAGGGGGCCAGCAATCAGCCCCAGCATTTT
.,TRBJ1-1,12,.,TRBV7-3,CASSFRRMEAFF,TGTGCCAGCAGCTTTAGGAGGATGGAAGCTTTCTTT
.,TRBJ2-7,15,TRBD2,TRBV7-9,CASSLDGTSGKVQYF,TGTGCCAGCAGCTTAGATGGGACTAGCGGGAAAGTTCAGTACTTC
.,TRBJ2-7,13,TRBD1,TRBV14,CASSRDRGNEQYF,TGTGCCAGCAGCCGGGACAGGGGCAACGAGCAGTACTTC
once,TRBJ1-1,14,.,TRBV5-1,CASSWAISAGEAFF,TGCGCCAGCAGCTGGGCAATATCAGCAGGGGAAGCTTTCTTT
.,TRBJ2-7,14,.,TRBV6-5,CASSVPGETYEQYF,TGTGCCAGCAGTGTACCAGGGGAGACCTACGAGCAGTACTTC
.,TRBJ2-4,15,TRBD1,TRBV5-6,CASSLIQGTKNIQYF,TGTGCCAGCAGCTTGATACAGGGGACCAAAAACATTCAGTACTTC
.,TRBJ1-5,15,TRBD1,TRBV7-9,CASSRQGTSNQPQHF,TGTGCCAGCAGCCGACAGGGGACTAGCAATCAGCCCCAGCATTTT
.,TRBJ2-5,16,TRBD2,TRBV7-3,CASSLGREGPRETQYF,TGTGCCAGCAGCCTGGGACGGGAGGGCCCTCGAGAGACCCAGTACTTC
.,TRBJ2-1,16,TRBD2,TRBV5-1,CASSPIAGVGYNEQFF,TGCGCCAGCAGCCCTATAGCGGGAGTGGGTTACAATGAGCAGTTCTTC
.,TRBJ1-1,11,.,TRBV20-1,CSAFVGAEAFF,TGCAGTGCCTTTGTTGGGGCGGAAGCTTTCTTT
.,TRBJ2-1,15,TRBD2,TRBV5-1,CASSRTSGTHNEQFF,TGCGCCAGCAGCAGGACTAGCGGGACCCACAATGAGCAGTTCTTC
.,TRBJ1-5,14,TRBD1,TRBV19,CASSMTGANQPQHF,TGTGCCAGTAGTATGACAGGGGCCAATCAGCCCCAGCATTTT
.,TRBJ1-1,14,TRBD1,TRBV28,CASSFAGGRTEAFF,TGTGCCAGCAGTTTCGCAGGGGGGAGAACTGAAGCTTTCTTT